These 19 T cell receptor beta chains share one sample of origin, sequenced in a study of T-cell memory formation after mild COVID-19. One entry per CDR3 protein results from TCRdb running MiXCR on the 5' RACE reads. Here the sample spans about 88,000 distinct CDR3 sequences, roughly 23% being singletons. Material for sequencing was PBMCs or a T cell subset sorted from them (not recorded which). Every receptor here comes from a man between 18 and 29 years old who had mild COVID-19 (a few samples of this study predate the infection). Cell type and time point are not known.

This clonotype was counted a few times. The chain employs TRBV2 and TRBJ2-7, with 9 bases that match TRBD1. Trimming removed 6 bases from V and 7 bases from J; junction bases left unmatched: 10. This CDR3 spans 14 amino acids. Germline values: CDR1 SNHLY, CDR2 FYNNEI. CDR3: CASRTPGQGWEQYF. The CDR3 nucleotides are TGTGCCAGCAGGACGCCGGGACAGGGCTGGGAGCAGTACTTC.

V and J are TRBV4-1 and TRBJ2-4; 7 bases are shared with TRBD2. V lost 4 bases and J lost 1; bases outside the gene matches: 4. Germline values: CDR1 MGHRA, CDR2 YSYEKL. This CDR3 is 15 amino acids long. The CDR3 nucleotides read TGCGCCAGCAGCCGCATCGGGGGGGCCAAAAACATTCAGTACTTC. This gives the protein CASSRIGGAKNIQYF.

The rearrangement links TRBV20-1 to TRBJ2-1, with 7 bases identical to TRBD2. Looked up from germline, CDR1 is DFQATT and CDR2 is SNEGSKA (reference sequence). Trimming at V came to 3 bases and at J to 2 bases, leaving 4 bases not matched to a gene. The CDR3 sequence is 14 residues long. Written as DNA, the CDR3 is TGCAGTGCTAGTCGGGGGGAACCCTACAATGAGCAGTTCTTC. It encodes CSASRGEPYNEQFF.

The J gene is TRBJ2-7, the V gene TRBV6-2 or TRBV6-3; the D is unclear. The CDR3 has 13 amino acids. V was trimmed by 2 bases and J by 0 bases, leaving 5 bases between them. Germline loops: CDR1 MNHEY, CDR2 SVGEGT. The CDR3 reads CASSYRVSYEQYF. CDR3 sequence (DNA): TGTGCCAGCAGTTACCGGGTCTCCTACGAGCAGTACTTC.

The V and J genes are TRBV4-1 and TRBJ1-5, with 7 bases that match TRBD1. The CDR3 runs to 16 residues. Germline assignment: CDR1 MGHRA and CDR2 YSYEKL. V trimming: 2 bases; J trimming: 2 bases; junction bases outside the gene matches: 6. The CDR3 bases are TGCGCCAGCAGCCAACGGCAAACAGGGGGCAATCAGCCCCAGCATTTT. Protein: CASSQRQTGGNQPQHF.

This clonotype was counted between two and nine times. The chain links TRBV4-3 to TRBJ2-6, with D hard to call. The ends were cut back, 2 bases at V and 0 bases at J, with 11 bases in the middle. The CDR3 covers 17 residues. Per germline, CDR1 LGHNA and CDR2 YSLEER. The CDR3 nucleotides read TGCGCCAGCAGCCAATCAGCGAAAGGCTCTGGGGCCAACGTCCTGACTTTC. This gives the protein CASSQSAKGSGANVLTF.

This clonotype has just a few counts. The rearrangement links TRBV5-6 to TRBJ2-1; TRBD2 aligns across 7 bases. Per germline, CDR1 SGHDT and CDR2 YYEEEE. The J segment lost 4 bases and the V segment lost 0 bases, leaving 4 bases of the junction unmatched. The CDR3 totals 15 residues. CDR3 nucleotides: TGTGCCAGCAGCTTGGACCGGGGGGTTTACAATGAGCAGTTCTTC. Translation gives CASSLDRGVYNEQFF.

The rearrangement uses TRBV7-9 and TRBJ2-3; 8 nucleotides match TRBD2. Germline loops: CDR1 SEHNR, CDR2 FQNEAQ (reference sequence). This CDR3 comprises 12 residues. V lost 11 bases to trimming and J lost 6 bases; unmatched junction nucleotides: 7. Written as DNA, the CDR3 is TGTGCCCACGGGGGGGGCGAGGATACGCAGTATTTT. Translating it yields CAHGGGEDTQYF.

The V call is TRBV18, the J call TRBJ1-1; D is unresolved. V was trimmed by 7 bases and J by 8 bases, leaving 14 bases between them. CDR3 length: 12 residues. CDR1 and CDR2 (germline): KGHSH, LQKENI. The CDR3 DNA reads TGTGCCAGCTTAAGCTACGGCTCAGAAGCTTTCTTT. It translates to CASLSYGSEAFF.

This clonotype has only a few counts. V is TRBV7-9 and J is TRBJ2-7; no clear D gene. Trimming removed 7 bases at V and 0 bases at J, with 13 bases between. Per the germline V gene, CDR1 is SEHNR and CDR2 is FQNEAQ (reference sequence). CDR3 length equals 14 residues. This chain's CDR3 is CASTPTVSSYEQYF. CDR3 in DNA: TGTGCCAGCACCCCGACGGTCAGCTCCTACGAGCAGTACTTC.

This clonotype was observed at least ten times. This sequence joins TRBV20-1 and TRBJ1-1, with D possibly matching TRBD1 (5 bases). CDR1 and CDR2 (germline): DFQATT, SNEGSKA (reference sequence). The CDR3 is made up of 14 amino acids. Trimming took 3 bases from V and 10 from J, leaving 21 bases between them. CDR3 in DNA: TGCAGTGCTAGGGGGGGTGAGGGCTCCCTAGTAGCTTTCTTT. Translated: CSARGGEGSLVAFF.

This chain links TRBV6-2 or TRBV6-3 with TRBJ2-3; no reliable D call. The germline V gene encodes CDR1 MNHEY and CDR2 SVGEGT. The CDR3 length is 14 residues. Trimming cost V 5 bases and J 2 bases, with 11 bases left between them. In DNA, the CDR3 is TGTGCCAGCAGTCACCCGCCCTACACAGATACGCAGTATTTT. As protein: CASSHPPYTDTQYF.

The chain uses TRBV5-1 and TRBJ2-7, with 7 bases aligning to TRBD1. The CDR3 is made up of 14 amino acids. With 0 bases clipped from V and 3 bases from J, the junction kept 3 bases outside the gene matches. The V gene's germline CDR1 is SGHRS and CDR2 YFSETQ. The CDR3 region has the DNA TGCGCCAGCAGCTTGGCAGGGGACAGCTACGAGCAGTACTTC. Translated, it gives CASSLAGDSYEQYF.

J is TRBJ1-1 and V is TRBV5-1; TRBD1 is a possible D gene (5 bases). This CDR3 has 15 amino acids. Germline CDR1 SGHRS, CDR2 YFSETQ. Trimming stripped 4 bases from V and 2 bases from J, with 15 bases between. For the CDR3, the DNA is TGCGCCAGCAGCCCCGCGGCAGGGAGAAACACTGAAGCTTTCTTT. Translation gives CASSPAAGRNTEAFF. The whole variable domain, remainder taken from reference TRBV5-1 and TRBJ1-1, is KAGVTQTPRYLIKTRGQQVTLSCSPISGHRSVSWYQQTPGQGLQFLFEYFSETQRNKGNFPGRFSGRQFSNSRSEMNVSTLELGDSALYLCASSPAAGRNTEAFFGQGTRLTVV.

The chain joins TRBV6-5 to TRBJ1-2; perhaps TRBD1 as D (5 bases). Germline V gene data show CDR1 as MNHEY and CDR2 as SVGAGI. The CDR3 is made up of 12 amino acids. The V and J ends lost 3 bases and 12 bases respectively, with 14 bases between them. CDR3 DNA sequence: TGTGCCAGCAGTTATTCCGGGGCCAGGAACACCTTC. Translation: CASSYSGARNTF.

This clonotype appeared a few times. The chain is built from TRBV18 and TRBJ1-6; 7 bases are a match to TRBD1. Germline trimming cut 6 bases from V and 0 bases from J; bases unmatched to any gene: 2. The CDR3 runs to 15 residues. Per germline, CDR1 KGHSH and CDR2 LQKENI. CDR3 nucleotide sequence: TGTGCCAGCTCGCGGGACAGCTCCTATAATTCACCCCTCCACTTT. Its translation: CASSRDSSYNSPLHF.

CDR3 sequence reads: CASSPWRDQEKLFF. Written as DNA, the CDR3 is TGTGCCAGCAGCCCTTGGAGGGATCAGGAAAAACTGTTTTTT. The gene calls are TRBV7-8 and TRBJ1-4; D uncertain. CDR3 length equals 14 residues. Trimming pared 5 bases from V and 8 bases from J, leaving 15 bases between. The germline V gene encodes CDR1 SGHVS and CDR2 FQNEAQ.

This clonotype was detected a few times. The V and J genes are TRBV4-2 and TRBJ1-2; D is undetermined. This CDR3 is built from 15 residues. Per germline, CDR1 LGHNA and CDR2 YNFKEQ. Trimming shortened V by 0 bases and J by 8 bases, and 16 bases separated the two germline ends. The CDR3 sequence: CASSQDLALVEGYTF. CDR3 in DNA: TGTGCCAGCAGCCAAGATCTGGCTTTGGTAGAGGGCTACACCTTC.

This rearrangement joins TRBV4-1 to TRBJ2-1; 10 nucleotides match TRBD1. With V trimmed by 0 bases and J by 6 bases, 5 bases remained unmatched. Per germline, CDR1 MGHRA and CDR2 YSYEKL. CDR3 length: 16 amino acids. CDR3 protein: CASSQDVDRGSNEQFF. CDR3 in DNA: TGCGCCAGCAGCCAAGATGTGGACAGGGGGAGCAATGAGCAGTTCTTC.